Each of the 18 T cell receptor beta chains below was sequenced from the same sample in a study of pediatric ulcerative colitis. Sequencing used immunoSEQ multiplex PCR; TCRdb keeps in-frame clones, though not all of them. The table includes some 35,000 clones, approximately 78% detected once. During colonoscopy, one to two rectal pinch biopsies were collected. Sequenced: gut tissue. These receptors were collected from a boy aged 5-17 years with mild ulcerative colitis.

The chain couples TRBV2 to TRBJ1-1, with TRBD1 matching 10 bases. Germline CDR1 SNHLY, CDR2 FYNNEI. The CDR3 runs to 16 residues. The V and J ends lost 5 bases and 11 bases, in that order; junction bases with no gene match: 17. The CDR3 nucleotides read TGTGCCAGCAGTACATTTCGGTCATTTCCGGGACAGGGGGCTTTCTTT. Amino acids: CASSTFRSFPGQGAFF.

This rearrangement joins TRBV7-2 to TRBJ2-7, with TRBD2 identical over 12 bases. This CDR3 region has 16 residues. Germline V gene sequence: CDR1 SGHTA, CDR2 FQGNSA. J was trimmed by 0 bases and V by 5 bases; bases with no gene match: 5. The CDR3 region has the DNA TGTGCCAGCAGCCCCCAGGGACTAGCGGGCTCCTACGAGCAGTACTTC. Amino acids: CASSPQGLAGSYEQYF. The whole variable domain, remainder taken from reference TRBV7-2 and TRBJ2-7, is GAGVSQSPSNKVTEKGKDVELRCDPISGHTALYWYRQSLGQGLEFLIYFQGNSAPDKSGLPSDRFSAERTGGSVSTLTIQRTQQEDSAVYLCASSPQGLAGSYEQYFGPGTRLTVT.

This clone appeared once. The rearrangement links TRBV5-5 to TRBJ2-7; D call uncertain. This CDR3 region has 13 residues. CDR1 and CDR2 (germline): SGHKS, YYEKEE (reference sequence). V lost 1 base and J 3 bases, leaving 8 bases between the germline ends. The CDR3 coding sequence is TGTGCCAGCAGCTTGCGGCCTCACTACGAGCAGTACTTC. Its protein is CASSLRPHYEQYF.

The genes are TRBV4-1 and TRBJ1-4; D call uncertain. The CDR3 has 13 amino acids. V was trimmed by 8 bases and J by 6 bases, leaving 13 bases between them. CDR1 MGHRA and CDR2 YSYEKL come from the germline V gene. The CDR3 loop is CASSPEQHEKLFF. The CDR3 bases are TGCGCCAGCTCTCCCGAGCAGCATGAAAAACTGTTTTTT.

This clone turned up a few times. The rearrangement joins TRBV2 to TRBJ2-1; TRBD2 matches at 9 bases. The CDR3 runs to 14 residues. Looked up from germline, CDR1 is SNHLY and CDR2 is FYNNEI. V was clipped by 7 bases and J by 4 bases; unmatched bases: 5. The CDR3 DNA follows: TGTGCCAGCAACCAGCGGGGGGTGTACAATGAGCAGTTCTTC. Translating gives CASNQRGVYNEQFF.

The rearrangement joins TRBV5-1 to TRBJ1-2; a possible D gene is TRBD1 (6 bases). Trimming pared 0 bases from V and 7 bases from J, leaving 13 bases between. Germline lookup yields CDR1 SGHRS and CDR2 YFSETQ. The CDR3 runs to 14 residues. This chain's CDR3 is CASSLGAGVSGYTF. The DNA of the CDR3 is TGCGCCAGCAGCTTGGGCGCAGGGGTTAGTGGCTACACCTTC.

V and J are TRBV7-6 and TRBJ2-7; 13 positions match TRBD2. The length of the CDR3 is 19 residues. CDR1 and CDR2 (germline): SGHVS, FNYEAQ. V shed 1 base and J 0 bases; nucleotides not matched to a gene: 9. The CDR3: CASSLGGLAGLQSSYEQYF. CDR3 sequence (DNA): TGTGCCAGCAGCTTAGGGGGACTAGCGGGGCTTCAGAGCTCCTACGAGCAGTACTTC.

This chain joins TRBV6-1 and TRBJ1-2; 7 bases fit TRBD1. Germline V CDR1 and CDR2: MNHNS, SASEGT. The CDR3 consists of 13 residues. Trimming cost V 5 bases and J 5 bases; bases outside gene matches: 5. DNA for the CDR3: TGTGCCAGCAGTCAAGGACAGGCATATGGCTACACCTTC. Its protein product is CASSQGQAYGYTF.

This clone was counted a few times. The CDR3 nucleotides read TGTGCCAGCAGGTCCGGACAGGGGGGATCCTATAATTCACCCCTCCACTTT. This encodes CASRSGQGGSYNSPLHF. This rearrangement joins TRBV2 to TRBJ1-6; TRBD1 aligns across 10 bases. Germline loops: CDR1 SNHLY, CDR2 FYNNEI. The junction had 6 bases not matched to a gene; V was cut back by 6 bases and J by 1 base. The length of the CDR3 is 17 residues.

The rearrangement links TRBV7-8 to TRBJ2-7; D remains unclear. Between the trimmed V and J ends, which lost 5 bases and 1 base, there was a span of 9 bases. In germline, CDR1 is SGHVS, CDR2 FQNEAQ. The CDR3 runs to 13 residues. The CDR3 bases are TGTGCCAGCAGCACCTCCACTTCCTACGAGCAGTACTTC. It translates to CASSTSTSYEQYF.

Here the CDR3 DNA reads TGCGCCAGCAGCTTGGGACTAGCGGAAAGCACAGATACGCAGTATTTT. Protein product: CASSLGLAESTDTQYF. This rearrangement joins TRBV5-1 to TRBJ2-3, with TRBD2 matching over 9 bases. The CDR3 consists of 16 residues. The germline CDR1 and CDR2 sequences are SGHRS and YFSETQ. V trimming: 0 bases; J trimming: 0 bases; junction bases outside the gene matches: 2.

A few counts support this clone. V usage is TRBV7-2 and J usage is TRBJ1-1; 7 bases are a match to TRBD1. Germline CDR1 is SGHTA and CDR2 is FQGNSA. The CDR3 length is 14 residues. The V and J ends lost 4 bases and 3 bases, in that order; junction bases with no gene match: 5. CDR3 bases: TGTGCCAGCAGCTACGCGGGACAGTACACTGAAGCTTTCTTT. Translated, it gives CASSYAGQYTEAFF.

This clone appeared a single time. The chain has TRBV21-1 and TRBJ2-3; TRBD1 is taken as the D call from the table, unchecked against the DNA. TRBV21-1 is tagged as a pseudogene. The CDR3 totals 18 residues. CDR3 DNA: TGTGCCAGCAGCAACGGTCCCGGGACAGGGGACTCCCCAGATACGCAGTATTTT. Its protein is CASSNGPGTGDSPDTQYF.

This sequence joins TRBV29-1 and TRBJ1-4; D call uncertain. CDR1 and CDR2 from the germline V gene are SQVTM and ANQGSEA. The CDR3 runs to 11 residues. Trimming removed 4 bases from V and 1 base from J, with 1 base in between. The CDR3 bases are TGCAGCGTTGGAACTAATGAAAAACTGTTTTTT. As protein: CSVGTNEKLFF.

This chain uses TRBV5-4 with TRBJ2-5; D is undetermined. This CDR3 spans 13 amino acids. Trimming removed 4 bases at V and 2 bases at J, with 9 bases between. Germline loops: CDR1 SGHNT, CDR2 YYREEE (reference sequence). The CDR3 here is CASSAIGQETQYF. The CDR3 coding sequence is TGTGCCAGCAGCGCTATAGGACAAGAGACCCAGTACTTC.

J is TRBJ1-2 and V is TRBV27; perhaps TRBD1 as D (5 bases). The germline V and J ends were trimmed by 6 bases and 8 bases, with 22 bases remaining between them. CDR1 and CDR2 (germline): MNHEY, SMNVEV (reference sequence). CDR3 length equals 15 residues. The CDR3 region has the DNA TGTGCCAGCAGCCTGGTGGGACTGTCCTCGCGGGGCTACACCTTC. It translates to CASSLVGLSSRGYTF.

The chain uses TRBV5-6 and TRBJ2-7; no definite D call. The germline V and J ends were trimmed by 0 bases and 3 bases, with 10 bases remaining between them. The CDR3 is made up of 14 amino acids. Germline assignment: CDR1 SGHDT and CDR2 YYEEEE. The CDR3 DNA sequence: TGTGCCAGCAGCTTGGAGGGATCGAACTACGAGCAGTACTTC. Amino acids: CASSLEGSNYEQYF.

The chain links TRBV5-1 to TRBJ2-6, with TRBD1 identical over 9 bases. The length of the CDR3 is 17 residues. CDR1 is SGHRS, CDR2 YFSETQ, per germline. V dropped 3 bases and J dropped 1; count of bases not matched to a gene: 5. The CDR3 DNA sequence: TGCGCCAGCAGCTGGACGGGACAGGGATCTGGGGCCAACGTCCTGACTTTC. Translated: CASSWTGQGSGANVLTF.